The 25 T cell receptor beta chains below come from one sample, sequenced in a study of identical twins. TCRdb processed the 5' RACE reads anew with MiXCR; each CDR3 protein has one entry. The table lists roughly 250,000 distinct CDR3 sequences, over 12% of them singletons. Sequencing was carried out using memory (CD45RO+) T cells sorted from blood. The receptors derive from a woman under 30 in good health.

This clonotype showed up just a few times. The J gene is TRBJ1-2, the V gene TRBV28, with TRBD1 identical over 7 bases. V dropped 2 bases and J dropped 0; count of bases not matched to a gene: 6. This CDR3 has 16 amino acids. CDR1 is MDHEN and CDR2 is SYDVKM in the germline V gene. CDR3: CASSLPLGQSNYGYTF. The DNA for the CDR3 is TGTGCCAGCAGTTTACCCTTGGGACAGTCTAACTATGGCTACACCTTC.

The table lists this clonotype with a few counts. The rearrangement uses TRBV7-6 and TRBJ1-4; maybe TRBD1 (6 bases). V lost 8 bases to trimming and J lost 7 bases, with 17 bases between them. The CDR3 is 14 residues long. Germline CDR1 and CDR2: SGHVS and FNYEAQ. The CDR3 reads CASGRTGLSEKLFF. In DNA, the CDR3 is TGTGCCAGCGGGAGAACAGGGTTAAGTGAAAAACTGTTTTTT. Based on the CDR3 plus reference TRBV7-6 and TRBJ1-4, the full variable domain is GAGVSQSPRYKVTKRGQDVALRCDPISGHVSLYWYRQALGQGPEFLTYFNYEAQQDKSGLPNDRFSAERPEGSISTLTIQRTEQRDSAMYRCASGRTGLSEKLFFGSGTQLSVL.

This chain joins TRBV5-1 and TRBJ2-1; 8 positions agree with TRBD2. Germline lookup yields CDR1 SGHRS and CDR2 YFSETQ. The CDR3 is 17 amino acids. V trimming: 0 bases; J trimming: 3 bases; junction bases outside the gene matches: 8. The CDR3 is CASSLVAAGEGYNEQFF. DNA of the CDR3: TGCGCCAGCAGCTTGGTCGCAGCGGGAGAGGGCTACAATGAGCAGTTCTTC.

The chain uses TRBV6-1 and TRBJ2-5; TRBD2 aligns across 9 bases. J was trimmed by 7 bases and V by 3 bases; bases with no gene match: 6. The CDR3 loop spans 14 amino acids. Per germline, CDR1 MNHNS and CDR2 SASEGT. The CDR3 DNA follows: TGTGCCAGCAGTGAGCCGGGACTAGCATCGACCCAGTACTTC. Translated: CASSEPGLASTQYF.

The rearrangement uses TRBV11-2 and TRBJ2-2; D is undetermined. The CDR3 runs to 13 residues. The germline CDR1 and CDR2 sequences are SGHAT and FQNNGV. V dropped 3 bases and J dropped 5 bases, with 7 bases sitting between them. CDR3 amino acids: CASSLFETGELFF. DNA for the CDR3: TGTGCCAGCAGCTTGTTTGAAACCGGGGAGCTGTTTTTT.

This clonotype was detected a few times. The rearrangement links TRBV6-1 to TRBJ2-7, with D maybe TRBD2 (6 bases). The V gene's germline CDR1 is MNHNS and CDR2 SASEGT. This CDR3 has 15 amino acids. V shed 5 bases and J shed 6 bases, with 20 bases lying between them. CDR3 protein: CASSINRDSPGEQYF. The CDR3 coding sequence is TGTGCCAGCAGTATCAACCGGGACTCCCCGGGCGAGCAGTACTTC.

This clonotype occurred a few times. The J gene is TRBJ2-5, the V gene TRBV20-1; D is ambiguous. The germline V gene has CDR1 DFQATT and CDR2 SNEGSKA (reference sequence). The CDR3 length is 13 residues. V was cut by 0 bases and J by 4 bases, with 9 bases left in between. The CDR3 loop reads CSARDQQRETQYF. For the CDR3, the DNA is TGCAGTGCTAGAGATCAACAGAGAGAGACCCAGTACTTC.

CDR3 protein: CASSYDKGQTRQYF. The DNA for the CDR3 is TGTGCCAGCAGTTACGATAAGGGACAGACGAGGCAGTACTTC. The V and J genes are TRBV6-5 and TRBJ2-7; 7 bases are a match to TRBD1. The CDR3 runs 14 residues. With V trimmed by 2 bases and J by 9 bases, 10 bases remained unmatched. Per the germline V gene, CDR1 is MNHEY and CDR2 is SVGAGI.

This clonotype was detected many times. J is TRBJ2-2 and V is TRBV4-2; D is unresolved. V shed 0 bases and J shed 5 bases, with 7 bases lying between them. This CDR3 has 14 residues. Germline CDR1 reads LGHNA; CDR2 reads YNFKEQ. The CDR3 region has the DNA TGTGCCAGCAGCCAAGATAGGGCAACCGGGGAGCTGTTTTTT. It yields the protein CASSQDRATGELFF.

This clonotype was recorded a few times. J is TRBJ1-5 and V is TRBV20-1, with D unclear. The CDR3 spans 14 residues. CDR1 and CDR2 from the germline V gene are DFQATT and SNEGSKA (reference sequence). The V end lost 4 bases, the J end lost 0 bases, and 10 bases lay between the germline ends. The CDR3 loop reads CSATHFGSNQPQHF. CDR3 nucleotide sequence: TGCAGTGCTACCCACTTCGGTAGCAATCAGCCCCAGCATTTT.

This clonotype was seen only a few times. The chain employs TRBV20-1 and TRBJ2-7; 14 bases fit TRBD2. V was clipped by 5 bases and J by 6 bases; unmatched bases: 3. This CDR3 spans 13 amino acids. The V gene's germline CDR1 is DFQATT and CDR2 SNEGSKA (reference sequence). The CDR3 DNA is TGCAGTGCTGGACTAGCGGGAGGCGCCGAGCAGTACTTC. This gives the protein CSAGLAGGAEQYF.

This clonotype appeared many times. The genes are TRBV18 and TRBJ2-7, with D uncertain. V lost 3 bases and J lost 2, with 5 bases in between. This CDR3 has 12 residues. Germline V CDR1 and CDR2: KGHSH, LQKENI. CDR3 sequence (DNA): TGTGCCAGCTCACCGGGCACCTACGAGCAGTACTTC. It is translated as CASSPGTYEQYF.

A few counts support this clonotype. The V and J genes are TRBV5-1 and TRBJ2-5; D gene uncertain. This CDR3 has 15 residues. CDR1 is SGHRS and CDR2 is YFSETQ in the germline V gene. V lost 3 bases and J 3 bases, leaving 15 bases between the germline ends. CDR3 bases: TGCGCCAGCAGCTCGAGTCGACCGTTGAAAGAGACCCAGTACTTC. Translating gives CASSSSRPLKETQYF.

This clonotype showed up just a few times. For the CDR3, the DNA is TGTGCCATCAATCCGGGACTAGCCACAGATACGCAGTATTTT. It translates to CAINPGLATDTQYF. The V and J genes are TRBV7-2 and TRBJ2-3; 9 positions agree with TRBD2. V trimming: 10 bases; J trimming: 2 bases; junction bases outside the gene matches: 7. From germline, CDR1 is SGHTA and CDR2 FQGNSA. The CDR3 is made up of 14 amino acids.

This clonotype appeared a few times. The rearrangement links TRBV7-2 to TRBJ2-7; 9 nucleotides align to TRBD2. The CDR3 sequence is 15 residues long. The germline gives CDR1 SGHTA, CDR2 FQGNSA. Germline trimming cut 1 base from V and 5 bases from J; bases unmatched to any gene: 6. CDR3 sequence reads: CASSLEAGGSHEQYF. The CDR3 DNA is TGTGCCAGCAGCTTAGAAGCGGGAGGATCCCACGAGCAGTACTTC.

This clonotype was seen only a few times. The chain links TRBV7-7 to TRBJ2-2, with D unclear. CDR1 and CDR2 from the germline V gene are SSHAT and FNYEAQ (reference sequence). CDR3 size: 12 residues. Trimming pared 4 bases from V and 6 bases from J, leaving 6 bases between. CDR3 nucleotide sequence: TGTGCCAGCAGCTCTGGGGCCGGGGAGCTGTTTTTT. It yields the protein CASSSGAGELFF.

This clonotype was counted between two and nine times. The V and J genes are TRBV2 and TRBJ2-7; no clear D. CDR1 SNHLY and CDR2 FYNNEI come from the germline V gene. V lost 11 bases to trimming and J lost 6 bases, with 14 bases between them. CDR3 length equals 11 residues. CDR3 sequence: CACLVVREQYF. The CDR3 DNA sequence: TGTGCCTGTTTAGTTGTCCGCGAGCAGTACTTC.

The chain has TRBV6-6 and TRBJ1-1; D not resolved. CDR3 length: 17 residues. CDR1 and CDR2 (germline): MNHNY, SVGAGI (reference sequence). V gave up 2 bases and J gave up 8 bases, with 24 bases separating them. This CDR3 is CASSYATGHPAPKEAFF. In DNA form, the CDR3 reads TGTGCCAGCAGTTACGCGACTGGGCACCCGGCCCCCAAAGAAGCTTTCTTT.

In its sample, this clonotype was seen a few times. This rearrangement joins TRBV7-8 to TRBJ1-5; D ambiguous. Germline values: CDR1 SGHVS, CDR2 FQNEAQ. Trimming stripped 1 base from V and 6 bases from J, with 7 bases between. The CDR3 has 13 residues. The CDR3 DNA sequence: TGTGCCAGCAGCTTAGTCCGGGGTCAGCCCCAGCATTTT. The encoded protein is CASSLVRGQPQHF.

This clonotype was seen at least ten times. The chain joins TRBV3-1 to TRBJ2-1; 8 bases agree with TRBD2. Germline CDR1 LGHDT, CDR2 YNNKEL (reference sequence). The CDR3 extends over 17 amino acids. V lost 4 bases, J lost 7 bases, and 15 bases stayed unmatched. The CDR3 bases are TGTGCCAGCAGCCCTCAAGCAACGGGAGGGCCACAGAATGAGCAGTTCTTC. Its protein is CASSPQATGGPQNEQFF.

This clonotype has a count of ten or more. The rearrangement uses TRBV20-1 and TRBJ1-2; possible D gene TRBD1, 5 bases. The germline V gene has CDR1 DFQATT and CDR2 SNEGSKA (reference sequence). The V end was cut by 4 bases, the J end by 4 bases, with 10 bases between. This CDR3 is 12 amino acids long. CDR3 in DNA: TGCAGTGCTAAGGGGCAGATCTATGGCTACACCTTC. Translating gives CSAKGQIYGYTF.

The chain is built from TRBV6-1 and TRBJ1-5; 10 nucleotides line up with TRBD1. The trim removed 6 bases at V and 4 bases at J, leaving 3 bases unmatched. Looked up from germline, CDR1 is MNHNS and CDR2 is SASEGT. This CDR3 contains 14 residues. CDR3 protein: CASRPGQGNQPQHF. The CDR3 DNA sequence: TGTGCCAGCAGGCCGGGACAGGGGAATCAGCCCCAGCATTTT.

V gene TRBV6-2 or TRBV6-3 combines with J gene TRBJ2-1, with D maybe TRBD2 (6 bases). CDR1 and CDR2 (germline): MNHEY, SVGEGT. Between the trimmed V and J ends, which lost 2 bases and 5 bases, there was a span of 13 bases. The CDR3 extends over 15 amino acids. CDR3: CASSYPLAQHNEQFF. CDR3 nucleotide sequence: TGTGCCAGCAGTTACCCCCTAGCGCAGCACAATGAGCAGTTCTTC.

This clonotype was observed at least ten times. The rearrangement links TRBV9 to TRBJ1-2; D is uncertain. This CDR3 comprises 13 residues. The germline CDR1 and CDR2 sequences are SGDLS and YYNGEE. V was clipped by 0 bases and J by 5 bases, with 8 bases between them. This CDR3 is CASSVGQDYGYTF. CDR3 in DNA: TGTGCCAGCAGCGTAGGGCAGGATTATGGCTACACCTTC.

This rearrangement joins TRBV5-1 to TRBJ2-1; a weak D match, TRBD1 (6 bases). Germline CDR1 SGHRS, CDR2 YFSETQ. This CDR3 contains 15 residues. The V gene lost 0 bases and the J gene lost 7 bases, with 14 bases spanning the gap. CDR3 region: CASSLAAGVMNEQFF. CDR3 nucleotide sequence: TGCGCCAGCAGCTTGGCGGCAGGGGTGATGAATGAGCAGTTCTTC.